The 6 T cell receptor beta chains below were found in one sample sequenced in a study of blood T cell repertoires in COVID-19. TCRdb's copy holds only in-frame clones and misses some; the assay was immunoSEQ multiplex PCR. The table has about 200,000 clones, approximately 84% seen once; the top ten hold roughly 7.6%. Source material: peripheral blood. Every receptor here comes from a woman older than 75 with COVID-19, enrolled during active disease.

This clone was counted a few times. V and J are TRBV28 and TRBJ2-2, with no clear D. V was pared by 6 bases and J by 4 bases, with 6 bases between. The CDR3 spans 12 residues. The V gene's germline CDR1 is MDHEN and CDR2 SYDVKM. The chain's CDR3 is CASSTPTGELFF. CDR3 bases: TGTGCCAGCAGCACTCCCACCGGGGAGCTGTTTTTT. The full variable domain, rest sourced from reference TRBV28 and TRBJ2-2, is DVKVTQSSRYLVKRTGEKVFLECVQDMDHENMFWYRQDPGLGLRLIYFSYDVKMKEKGDIPEGYSVSREKKERFSLILESASTNQTSMYLCASSTPTGELFFGEGSRLTVL.

The genes are TRBV2 and TRBJ1-5; D is possibly TRBD1 (6 bases). The germline V and J ends were trimmed by 10 bases and 3 bases, with 13 bases remaining between them. The length of the CDR3 is 13 residues. The V gene's germline CDR1 is SNHLY and CDR2 FYNNEI. CDR3 protein: CAISYRDNQPQHF. The CDR3 bases are TGTGCCATCTCCTACAGGGACAATCAGCCCCAGCATTTT.

This clone was counted a single time. The chain couples TRBV3-1 (or the pseudogene TRBV3-2) to TRBJ1-1, with D hard to call. Trimming removed 4 bases from V and 1 base from J, with 13 bases in between. This CDR3 is 15 amino acids long. The V gene's germline CDR1 is LGHDT and CDR2 YNNKEL (reference sequence). CDR3 coding DNA: TGTGCCAGCAGCCCATACACCAGGAAGAACACTGAAGCTTTCTTT. Amino acids: CASSPYTRKNTEAFF.

This rearrangement joins TRBV19 to TRBJ1-6; TRBD1 aligns across 9 bases. This CDR3 has 13 amino acids. Looked up from germline, CDR1 is LNHDA and CDR2 is SQIVND (reference sequence). V dropped 7 bases and J dropped 8; count of bases not matched to a gene: 3. CDR3 sequence: CASKRDRDSPLHF. Here the CDR3 DNA reads TGTGCCAGTAAACGGGACAGGGATTCACCCCTCCACTTT.

The chain has TRBV3-1 (or the pseudogene TRBV3-2) and TRBJ2-2, with 15 bases lining up with TRBD2. The CDR3 is 18 amino acids. The junction had 7 bases not matched to a gene; V was cut back by 2 bases and J by 6 bases. CDR1 is LGHDT and CDR2 is YNNKEL in the germline V gene (reference sequence). The CDR3 DNA reads TGTGCCAGCAGCCAAACGGGACTAGCGGGAGGAGGGCCCGGGGAGCTGTTTTTT. Translating gives CASSQTGLAGGGPGELFF.

The gene calls are TRBV12-3 or TRBV12-4 and TRBJ1-2; D perhaps matches TRBD1 (5 bases). Trimming pared 5 bases from V and 10 bases from J, leaving 14 bases between. CDR3 length equals 12 residues. CDR3 sequence reads: CASSPNRDFYTF. The CDR3 coding sequence is TGTGCCAGCAGTCCTAACCGGGACTTCTACACCTTC.